The clone carrying this T cell receptor (beta chain) turned up a few times. The CDR3 extends over 17 amino acids. The sample comes from a study of early T cells in non-severe SARS-CoV-2 infection. TCRdb passed the 5' RACE reads through MiXCR, listing each CDR3 protein once. The sample holds some 48,000 distinct CDR3 sequences, about 4.2% seen once. The receptor was derived from an adult who was a healthcare worker with PCR-confirmed SARS-CoV-2 infection or an uninfected control (not recorded which). The rearrangement joins TRBV12-2 to TRBJ1-1; the D call TRBD1 from the table was never checked on the DNA. TRBV12-2 has pseudogene status. Input material: whole blood. The CDR3: CASRRRPTGTMNTEAFF. CDR3 sequence (DNA): TGTGCAAGTCGCAGACGGCCGACAGGGACGATGAACACTGAAGCTTTCTTT.